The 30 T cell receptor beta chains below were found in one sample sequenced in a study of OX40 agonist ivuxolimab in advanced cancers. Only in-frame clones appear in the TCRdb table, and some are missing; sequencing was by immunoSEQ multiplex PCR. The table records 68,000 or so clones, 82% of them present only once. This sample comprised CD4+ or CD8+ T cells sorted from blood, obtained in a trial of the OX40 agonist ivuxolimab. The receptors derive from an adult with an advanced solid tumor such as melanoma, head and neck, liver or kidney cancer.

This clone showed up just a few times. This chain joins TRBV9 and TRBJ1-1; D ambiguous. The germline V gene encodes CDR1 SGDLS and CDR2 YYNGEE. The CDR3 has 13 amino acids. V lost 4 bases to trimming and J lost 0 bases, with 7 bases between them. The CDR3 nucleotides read TGTGCCAGCAGCACCAGCATGAACACTGAAGCTTTCTTT. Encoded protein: CASSTSMNTEAFF.

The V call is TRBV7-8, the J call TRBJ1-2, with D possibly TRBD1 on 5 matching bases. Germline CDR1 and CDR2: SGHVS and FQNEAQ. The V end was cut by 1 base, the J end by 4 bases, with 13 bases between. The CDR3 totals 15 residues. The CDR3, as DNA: TGTGCCAGCAGCTTAGGAGAGACTGGGACCTATGGCTACACCTTC. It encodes CASSLGETGTYGYTF.

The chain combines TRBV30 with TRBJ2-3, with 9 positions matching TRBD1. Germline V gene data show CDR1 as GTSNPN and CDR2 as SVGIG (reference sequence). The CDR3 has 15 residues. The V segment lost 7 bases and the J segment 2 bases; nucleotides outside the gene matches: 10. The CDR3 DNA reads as TGTGCCTCCCGTCCCCGGGACAGGGTCACAGATACGCAGTATTTT. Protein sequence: CASRPRDRVTDTQYF.

The CDR3 sequence: CASSYFPGTEAFF. In nucleotides, the CDR3 is TGTGCCAGCAGTTACTTCCCAGGGACTGAAGCTTTCTTT. The V and J genes are TRBV6-6 and TRBJ1-1; D possibly corresponds to TRBD1 (5 bases). The CDR3 has 13 residues. CDR1 is MNHNY and CDR2 is SVGAGI in the germline V gene (reference sequence). V shed 1 base and J shed 5 bases, with 8 bases lying between them.

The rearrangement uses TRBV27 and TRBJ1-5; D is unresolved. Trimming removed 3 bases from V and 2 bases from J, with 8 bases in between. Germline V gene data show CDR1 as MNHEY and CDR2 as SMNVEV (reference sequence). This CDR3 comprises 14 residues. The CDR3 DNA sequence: TGTGCCAGCAGTTTGGTATTTGGCAATCAGCCCCAGCATTTT. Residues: CASSLVFGNQPQHF.

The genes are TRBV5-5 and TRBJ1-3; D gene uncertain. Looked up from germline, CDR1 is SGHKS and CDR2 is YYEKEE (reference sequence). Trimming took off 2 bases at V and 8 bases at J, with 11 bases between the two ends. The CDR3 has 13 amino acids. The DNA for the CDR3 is TGTGCCAGCAGCTTCGGGGAAGCATACACCATATATTTT. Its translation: CASSFGEAYTIYF.

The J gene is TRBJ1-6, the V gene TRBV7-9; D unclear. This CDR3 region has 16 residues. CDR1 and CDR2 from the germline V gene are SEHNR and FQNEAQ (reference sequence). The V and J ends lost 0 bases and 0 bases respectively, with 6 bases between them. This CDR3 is CASSLAKYSYNSPLHF. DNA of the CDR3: TGTGCCAGCAGCTTAGCGAAGTACTCCTATAATTCACCCCTCCACTTT. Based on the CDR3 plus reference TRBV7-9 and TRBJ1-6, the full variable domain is DTGVSQNPRHKITKRGQNVTFRCDPISEHNRLYWYRQTLGQGPEFLTYFQNEAQLEKSRLLSDRFSAERPKGSFSTLEIQRTEQGDSAMYLCASSLAKYSYNSPLHFGNGTRLTVT.

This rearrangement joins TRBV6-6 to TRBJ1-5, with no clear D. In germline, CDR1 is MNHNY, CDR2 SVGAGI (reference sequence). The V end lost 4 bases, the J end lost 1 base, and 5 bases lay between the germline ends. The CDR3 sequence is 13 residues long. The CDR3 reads CASSSASNQPQHF. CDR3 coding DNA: TGTGCCAGCAGTTCGGCGAGCAATCAGCCCCAGCATTTT.

CDR3 nucleotides: TGTGCCAGCAGGGGGGCAGGGGAAGAAAAACTGTTTTTT. It yields the protein CASRGAGEEKLFF. V and J are TRBV2 and TRBJ1-4, with D possibly matching TRBD1 (6 bases). Germline CDR1 SNHLY, CDR2 FYNNEI. Trimming left V 6 bases short and J 8 bases short, with 13 bases between. The CDR3 has 13 amino acids. Looking up the rest from reference TRBV2 and TRBJ1-4 gives the full variable domain: EPEVTQTPSHQVTQMGQEVILRCVPISNHLYFYWYRQILGQKVEFLVSFYNNEISEKSEIFDDQFSVERPDGSNFTLKIRSTKLEDSAMYFCASRGAGEEKLFFGSGTQLSVL.

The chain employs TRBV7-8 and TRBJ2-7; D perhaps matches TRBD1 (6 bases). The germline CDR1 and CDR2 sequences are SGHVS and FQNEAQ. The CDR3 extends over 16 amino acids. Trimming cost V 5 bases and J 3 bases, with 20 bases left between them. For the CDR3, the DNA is TGTGCCAGCAGCACCCAAACAGGGTCCAGTATCTACGAGCAGTACTTC. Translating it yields CASSTQTGSSIYEQYF.

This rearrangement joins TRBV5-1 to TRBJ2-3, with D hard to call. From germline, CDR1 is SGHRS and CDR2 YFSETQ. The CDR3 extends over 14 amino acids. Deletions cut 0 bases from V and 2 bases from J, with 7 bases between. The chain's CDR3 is CASSLGAPTDTQYF. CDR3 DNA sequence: TGCGCCAGCAGCTTGGGGGCTCCCACAGATACGCAGTATTTT. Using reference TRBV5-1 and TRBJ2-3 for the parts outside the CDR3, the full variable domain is KAGVTQTPRYLIKTRGQQVTLSCSPISGHRSVSWYQQTPGQGLQFLFEYFSETQRNKGNFPGRFSGRQFSNSRSEMNVSTLELGDSALYLCASSLGAPTDTQYFGPGTRLTVL.

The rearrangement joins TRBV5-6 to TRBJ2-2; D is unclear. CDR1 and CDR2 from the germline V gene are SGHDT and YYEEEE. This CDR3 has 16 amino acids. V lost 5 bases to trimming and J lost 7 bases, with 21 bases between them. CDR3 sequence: CASSSPLSRGGGELFF. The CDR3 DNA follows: TGTGCCAGCAGTTCCCCCCTATCTCGAGGTGGCGGGGAGCTGTTTTTT.

The CDR3 bases are TGTGCCAGCAGTGAAGGGCTAGCGGGGAGGAAGTGGCAGTTCTTC. Its translation is CASSEGLAGRKWQFF. The chain uses TRBV2 and TRBJ2-1; 9 bases line up with TRBD2. CDR3 length: 15 amino acids. V lost 1 base to trimming and J lost 12 bases; unmatched junction nucleotides: 10. CDR1 is SNHLY, CDR2 FYNNEI, per germline. Full variable domain (remainder filled in from reference TRBV2 and TRBJ2-1): EPEVTQTPSHQVTQMGQEVILRCVPISNHLYFYWYRQILGQKVEFLVSFYNNEISEKSEIFDDQFSVERPDGSNFTLKIRSTKLEDSAMYFCASSEGLAGRKWQFFGPGTRLTVL.

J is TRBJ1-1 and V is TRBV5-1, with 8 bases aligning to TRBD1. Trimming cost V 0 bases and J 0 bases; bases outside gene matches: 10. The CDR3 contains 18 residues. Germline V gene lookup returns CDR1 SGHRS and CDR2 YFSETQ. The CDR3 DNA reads TGCGCCAGCAGCTTGGGGAGCGGGGCAGGGGGCATGAACACTGAAGCTTTCTTT. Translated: CASSLGSGAGGMNTEAFF.

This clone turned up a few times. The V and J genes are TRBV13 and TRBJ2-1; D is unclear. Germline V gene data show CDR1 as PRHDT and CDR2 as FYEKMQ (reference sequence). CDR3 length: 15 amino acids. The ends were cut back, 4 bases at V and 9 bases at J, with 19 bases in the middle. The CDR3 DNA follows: TGTGCCAGCAGCTCACTGACCACTGGGTACGGTGAGCAGTTCTTC. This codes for CASSSLTTGYGEQFF.

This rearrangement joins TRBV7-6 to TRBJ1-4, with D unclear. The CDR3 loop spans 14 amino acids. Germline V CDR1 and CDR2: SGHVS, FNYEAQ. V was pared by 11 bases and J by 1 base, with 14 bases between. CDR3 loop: CASRGDLTNEKLFF. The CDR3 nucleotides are TGTGCCTCCCGGGGAGATTTAACTAATGAAAAACTGTTTTTT.

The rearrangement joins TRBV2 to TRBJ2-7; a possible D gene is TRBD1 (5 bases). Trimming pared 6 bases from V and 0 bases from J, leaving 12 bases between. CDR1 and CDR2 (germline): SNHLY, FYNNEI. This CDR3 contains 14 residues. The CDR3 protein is CASRKDTTSYEQYF. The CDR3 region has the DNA TGTGCCAGCAGGAAGGACACTACCTCCTACGAGCAGTACTTC.

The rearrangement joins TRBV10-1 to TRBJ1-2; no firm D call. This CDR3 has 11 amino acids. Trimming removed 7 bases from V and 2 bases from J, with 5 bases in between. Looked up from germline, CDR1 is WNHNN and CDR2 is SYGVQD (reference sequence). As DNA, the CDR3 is TGCGCCAGCATGCGGAACTATGGCTACACCTTC. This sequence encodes CASMRNYGYTF.

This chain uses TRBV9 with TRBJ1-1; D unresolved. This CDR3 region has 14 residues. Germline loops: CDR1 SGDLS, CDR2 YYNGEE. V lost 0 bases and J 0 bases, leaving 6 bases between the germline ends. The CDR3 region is CASSVELMNTEAFF. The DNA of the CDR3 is TGTGCCAGCAGCGTAGAGCTAATGAACACTGAAGCTTTCTTT. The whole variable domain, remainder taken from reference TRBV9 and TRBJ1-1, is DSGVTQTPKHLITATGQRVTLRCSPRSGDLSVYWYQQSLDQGLQFLIQYYNGEERAKGNILERFSAQQFPDLHSELNLSSLELGDSALYFCASSVELMNTEAFFGQGTRLTVV.

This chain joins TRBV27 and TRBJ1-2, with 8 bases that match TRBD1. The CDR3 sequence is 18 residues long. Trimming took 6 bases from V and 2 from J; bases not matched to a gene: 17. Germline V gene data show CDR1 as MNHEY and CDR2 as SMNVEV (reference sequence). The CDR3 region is CASSRILASGGANYGYTF. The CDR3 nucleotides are TGTGCCAGCAGCCGTATCCTAGCCTCAGGGGGCGCCAACTATGGCTACACCTTC.

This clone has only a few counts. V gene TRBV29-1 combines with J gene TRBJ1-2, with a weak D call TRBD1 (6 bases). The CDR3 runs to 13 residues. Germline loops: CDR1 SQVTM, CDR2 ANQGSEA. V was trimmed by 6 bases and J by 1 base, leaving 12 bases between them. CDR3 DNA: TGCAGCGTCCGGGACATTTATAACTATGGCTACACCTTC. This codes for CSVRDIYNYGYTF.

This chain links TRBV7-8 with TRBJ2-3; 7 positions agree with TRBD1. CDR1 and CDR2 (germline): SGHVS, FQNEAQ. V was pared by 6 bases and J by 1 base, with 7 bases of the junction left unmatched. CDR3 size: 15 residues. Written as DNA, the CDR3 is TGTGCCAGCAGGGACGACAGGGTACGCACAGATACGCAGTATTTT. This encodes CASRDDRVRTDTQYF.

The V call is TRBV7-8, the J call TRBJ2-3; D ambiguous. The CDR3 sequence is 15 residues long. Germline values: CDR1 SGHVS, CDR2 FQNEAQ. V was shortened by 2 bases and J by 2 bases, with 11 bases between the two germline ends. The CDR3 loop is CASSLRRPSTDTQYF. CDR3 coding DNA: TGTGCCAGCAGCTTAAGGCGCCCATCCACAGATACGCAGTATTTT.

The CDR3 reads CSVRTSGNSYEQYF. The CDR3 bases are TGCAGCGTCAGGACTAGCGGGAATTCCTACGAGCAGTACTTC. The rearrangement joins TRBV29-1 to TRBJ2-7; 12 positions match TRBD2. J was trimmed by 1 base and V by 6 bases; bases with no gene match: 4. The CDR3 has 14 amino acids. CDR1 is SQVTM and CDR2 is ANQGSEA in the germline V gene.

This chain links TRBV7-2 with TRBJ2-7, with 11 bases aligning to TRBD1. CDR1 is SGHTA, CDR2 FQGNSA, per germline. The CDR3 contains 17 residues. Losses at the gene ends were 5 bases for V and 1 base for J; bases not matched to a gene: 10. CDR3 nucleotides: TGTGCCAGCAGCCCCGGACAGGGGGCGAGGGTTTCCTACGAGCAGTACGTC. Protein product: CASSPGQGARVSYEQYV.

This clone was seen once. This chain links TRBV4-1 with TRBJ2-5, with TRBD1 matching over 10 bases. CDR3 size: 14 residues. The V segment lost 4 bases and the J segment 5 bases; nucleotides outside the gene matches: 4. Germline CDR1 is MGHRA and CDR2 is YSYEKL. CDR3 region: CASSRQDRGETQYF. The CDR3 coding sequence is TGCGCCAGCAGCCGACAGGACAGGGGGGAGACCCAGTACTTC.

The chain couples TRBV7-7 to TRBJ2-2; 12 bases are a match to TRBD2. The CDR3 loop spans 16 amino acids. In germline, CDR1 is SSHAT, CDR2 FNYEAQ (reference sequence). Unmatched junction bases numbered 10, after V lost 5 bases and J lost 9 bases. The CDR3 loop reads CASSPRTSGVQRELFF. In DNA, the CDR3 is TGTGCCAGCAGCCCTCGGACTAGCGGGGTCCAGAGGGAGCTGTTTTTT.

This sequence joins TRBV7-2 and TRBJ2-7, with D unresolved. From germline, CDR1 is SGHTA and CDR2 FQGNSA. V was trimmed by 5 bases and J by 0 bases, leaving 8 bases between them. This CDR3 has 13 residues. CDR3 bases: TGTGCCAGCAGCGTGGCCCCCTCCTACGAGCAGTACTTC. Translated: CASSVAPSYEQYF.

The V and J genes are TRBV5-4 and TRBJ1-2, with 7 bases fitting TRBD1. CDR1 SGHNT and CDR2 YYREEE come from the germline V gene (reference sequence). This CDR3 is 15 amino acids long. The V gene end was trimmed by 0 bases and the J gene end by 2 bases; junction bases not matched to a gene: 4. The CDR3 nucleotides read TGTGCCAGCAGCTTGGCGGCAGGGGGAAACTATGGCTACACCTTC. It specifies CASSLAAGGNYGYTF.

DNA of the CDR3: TGTGCCAGCAGCGTAGGGGGGAACTCGTACCAAGAGACCCAGTACTTC. Residues: CASSVGGNSYQETQYF. The chain has TRBV9 and TRBJ2-5; D possibly matches TRBD1 or TRBD2 (5 bases each). The CDR3 contains 16 residues. The ends were cut back, 0 bases at V and 0 bases at J, with 12 bases in the middle. Germline CDR1 reads SGDLS; CDR2 reads YYNGEE.